Following are 2 T cell receptor beta chains from one sample sequenced in a study of patients and donors after allogeneic stem cell transplantation. MiXCR was run by TCRdb on the RT-PCR reads, yielding one entry per CDR3 protein. The sample lists over 25,000 distinct CDR3 sequences, less than 45% occurring once. Sequences were obtained from blood, either unsorted or a sorted T cell fraction (not recorded which). The source of these receptors is a human donor who was either an allogeneic HSCT recipient or a stem cell or donor lymphocyte infusion donor (not recorded which). It is not recorded whose cells these are; they may come from a transplant donor.

This clonotype showed up many times. The V and J genes are TRBV29-1 and TRBJ1-1, with D hard to call. Trimming pared 8 bases from V and 1 base from J, leaving 14 bases between. CDR1 and CDR2 (germline): SQVTM, ANQGSEA. The CDR3 has 13 amino acids. The CDR3: CSPARTANTEAFF. In DNA form, the CDR3 reads TGCAGCCCCGCTAGGACTGCGAACACTGAAGCTTTCTTT.

This sequence joins TRBV4-2 and TRBJ2-7; D may correspond to TRBD1 or TRBD2 (5 bases each). Per germline, CDR1 LGHNA and CDR2 YNFKEQ. V lost 4 bases and J 0 bases, leaving 10 bases between the germline ends. CDR3 length: 14 amino acids. CDR3: CASSPGHSSYEQYV. In DNA, the CDR3 is TGTGCCAGCAGCCCGGGGCACAGCTCCTACGAGCAGTACGTC.